Listed below are T cell receptor beta chains from one sample, sequenced in a study of cytomegalovirus exposure and HLA in healthy donors. The method was immunoSEQ multiplex PCR; TCRdb's version includes in-frame clones alone and lacks a portion of them. The sample carries approximately 100,000 clones, 60% to 80% recorded once. Sequenced: PBMCs. The receptor set was obtained from a female donor in good health and CMV-seronegative. CDR3s include the opening cysteine and the closing phenylalanine or tryptophan. A D gene is named only where the DNA matches it firmly. Not all rows give a size; the values are once, few, many and, for expanded clones, a class.

14,few,TRBD1,TRBJ2-5,TRBV28,TGTGCCAGCAGGTCAACAGGGGGCGTTGAGACCCAGTACTTC,CASRSTGGVETQYF
15,.,.,TRBJ1-1,TRBV18,TGTGCCAGCTCACCACAGACCGGAGTAGATACTGAAGCTTTCTTT,CASSPQTGVDTEAFF
16,.,TRBD2,TRBJ2-2,TRBV7-3,TGTGCCAGCAGCTTAGGCGGGAGGGCGAACACCGGGGAGCTGTTTTTT,CASSLGGRANTGELFF
14,.,TRBD2,TRBJ2-1,TRBV28,TGTGCTACCCTTAGCGGGGGAAACTACAATGAGCAGTTCTTC,CATLSGGNYNEQFF
15,once,.,TRBJ2-3,TRBV7-9,TGTGCCAGCAGCTTTCTAGGTACTAGCACAGATACGCAGTATTTT,CASSFLGTSTDTQYF
14,.,TRBD1,TRBJ2-7,TRBV6-5,TGTGCCAGCAGTACGACGGACAGGGGGTACGAGCAGTACTTC,CASSTTDRGYEQYF
12,.,.,TRBJ1-4,TRBV19,TGTGCCAGTAGTATCCCCACAGAAAAACTGTTTTTT,CASSIPTEKLFF
16,.,TRBD1,TRBJ2-3,TRBV19,TGTGCCAGTAGTATAGAGGGGACAGGGGCCACAAATACGCAGTATTTT,CASSIEGTGATNTQYF
17,.,.,TRBJ2-6,TRBV7-9,TGTGCCAGCAGCTTAGACATTCACCACTCTGGGGCCAACGTCCTGACTTTC,CASSLDIHHSGANVLTF
12,.,.,TRBJ2-7,TRBV18,TGTGCCAGCACCCTGCCGGGTTACGAGCAGTACTTC,CASTLPGYEQYF
15,.,TRBD1,TRBJ1-2,TRBV18,TGTGCCAGCTCACCAGGGAGCACAGGGGTGTTTGGCTACACCTTC,CASSPGSTGVFGYTF
13,few,.,TRBJ2-1,TRBV10-2,TGCGCCAGCTGGGAGCATATCTACAATGAGCAGTTCTTC,CASWEHIYNEQFF
14,few,.,TRBJ2-3,TRBV6-5,TGTGCCAGCCGCGGACAAGCTTTAACAGATACGCAGTATTTT,CASRGQALTDTQYF
14,.,TRBD2,TRBJ2-7,TRBV9,TGTGCCAGCACGCCGGGACTAGCGGGGGGGGAGCAGTACTTC,CASTPGLAGGEQYF
13,once,.,TRBJ2-4,TRBV15,TGTGCCACCAGTGAGGGACTCAAAAACATTCAGTACTTC,CATSEGLKNIQYF
14,.,.,TRBJ2-7,TRBV9,TGTGCCAGCAGCGTAGGGCCAAACCCGTACGAGCAGTACTTC,CASSVGPNPYEQYF
14,.,.,TRBJ1-5,TRBV28,TGTGCCAGCAGTTTATTTCAGTCGGGGCAGCCCCAGCATTTT,CASSLFQSGQPQHF
13,.,.,TRBJ2-1,TRBV12-5,TGTGCTAGTGCGGTAGAAACCTACAATGAGCAGTTCTTC,CASAVETYNEQFF
12,.,.,TRBJ1-2,TRBV13,TGTGCCAGCAGCGGCCTTGGGGCTGGCTACACCTTC,CASSGLGAGYTF
15,.,.,TRBJ1-2,TRBV7-9,TGTGCCAGCAGCTTAGCCGGACAGAAGGACTATGGCTACACCTTC,CASSLAGQKDYGYTF
16,.,TRBD2,TRBJ2-7,TRBV5-1,TGCGCCAGCAGCTTGGCCCTGACTAGCGGGAAGTACGAGCAGTACTTC,CASSLALTSGKYEQYF
11,few,.,TRBJ1-1,TRBV30,TGTGCCTGGAGAGAACAGGTAGAAGCTTTCTTT,CAWREQVEAFF
12,.,.,TRBJ1-6,TRBV28,TGTGCCAGCAGCCTCCTCGGTGTACCCCTCCACTTT,CASSLLGVPLHF
15,.,TRBD1,TRBJ1-5,TRBV18,TGTGCCAGCTCACCCCGGACAGGGGGCGGTCAGCCCCAGCATTTT,CASSPRTGGGQPQHF
17,few,TRBD2,TRBJ2-1,TRBV14,TGTGCCAGCAGCTACTCTCAAGGGACTAGCGTGTACAATGAGCAGTTCTTC,CASSYSQGTSVYNEQFF
14,.,TRBD1,TRBJ2-7,TRBV11-3,TGTGCCAGCAGCCTCCGGGACAGGGCCTACGAGCAGTACTTC,CASSLRDRAYEQYF
15,.,TRBD1,TRBJ1-1,TRBV5-1,TGCGCCAGCAGCAATACAGGGGGCAGGAACACTGAAGCTTTCTTT,CASSNTGGRNTEAFF
16,.,TRBD2,TRBJ2-5,TRBV27,TGTGCCAGCAGTTTATCCGGGGCTAGCGGGGCTGAGACCCAGTACTTC,CASSLSGASGAETQYF
15,.,.,TRBJ1-3,TRBV28,TGTGCCAGCAGCCCAAGGGGAGGGCCCGGAAACACCATATATTTT,CASSPRGGPGNTIYF
13,.,.,TRBJ1-5,TRBV28,TGTGCCAGCAGTTTGTCTTCCGTTCGGCCCCAGCATTTT,CASSLSSVRPQHF
16,.,TRBD1,TRBJ2-2,TRBV7-9,TGTGCCAGCAGCCCATGGGACAGGGAGAACGCCGGGGAGCTGTTTTTT,CASSPWDRENAGELFF
13,.,.,TRBJ2-6,TRBV6-5,TGTGCCAGCAGTTCCCGTAGGGGCAACGTCCTGACTTTC,CASSSRRGNVLTF
18,few,TRBD2,TRBJ2-4,TRBV27,TGTGCCAGCAGTTTATTTGCTAGCGGGAGATACCACGAAAACATTCAGTACTTC,CASSLFASGRYHENIQYF
14,.,.,TRBJ1-5,TRBV6-5,TGTGCCAGCAGTCGGTCCTATAGCAATCAGCCCCAGCATTTT,CASSRSYSNQPQHF
14,.,TRBD1,TRBJ1-5,TRBV2,TGTGCCAGCAGCGACAGGGGAAGCAATCAGCCCCAGCATTTT,CASSDRGSNQPQHF
16,once,TRBD1,TRBJ2-4,TRBV5-1,TGCGCCAGCAGCTTGGGTGGGACAGGGGGCGTAAACATTCAGTACTTC,CASSLGGTGGVNIQYF
15,.,TRBD2,TRBJ2-7,TRBV7-6,TGTGCCAGCAGCGCCGAGGGCGGGAGTGCCTACGAGCAGTACTTC,CASSAEGGSAYEQYF
15,.,TRBD1,TRBJ1-5,TRBV19,TGTGCCAGTAGTATAGATGACAGGGCCCAGACAACCCAGCATTTT,CASSIDDRAQTTQHF